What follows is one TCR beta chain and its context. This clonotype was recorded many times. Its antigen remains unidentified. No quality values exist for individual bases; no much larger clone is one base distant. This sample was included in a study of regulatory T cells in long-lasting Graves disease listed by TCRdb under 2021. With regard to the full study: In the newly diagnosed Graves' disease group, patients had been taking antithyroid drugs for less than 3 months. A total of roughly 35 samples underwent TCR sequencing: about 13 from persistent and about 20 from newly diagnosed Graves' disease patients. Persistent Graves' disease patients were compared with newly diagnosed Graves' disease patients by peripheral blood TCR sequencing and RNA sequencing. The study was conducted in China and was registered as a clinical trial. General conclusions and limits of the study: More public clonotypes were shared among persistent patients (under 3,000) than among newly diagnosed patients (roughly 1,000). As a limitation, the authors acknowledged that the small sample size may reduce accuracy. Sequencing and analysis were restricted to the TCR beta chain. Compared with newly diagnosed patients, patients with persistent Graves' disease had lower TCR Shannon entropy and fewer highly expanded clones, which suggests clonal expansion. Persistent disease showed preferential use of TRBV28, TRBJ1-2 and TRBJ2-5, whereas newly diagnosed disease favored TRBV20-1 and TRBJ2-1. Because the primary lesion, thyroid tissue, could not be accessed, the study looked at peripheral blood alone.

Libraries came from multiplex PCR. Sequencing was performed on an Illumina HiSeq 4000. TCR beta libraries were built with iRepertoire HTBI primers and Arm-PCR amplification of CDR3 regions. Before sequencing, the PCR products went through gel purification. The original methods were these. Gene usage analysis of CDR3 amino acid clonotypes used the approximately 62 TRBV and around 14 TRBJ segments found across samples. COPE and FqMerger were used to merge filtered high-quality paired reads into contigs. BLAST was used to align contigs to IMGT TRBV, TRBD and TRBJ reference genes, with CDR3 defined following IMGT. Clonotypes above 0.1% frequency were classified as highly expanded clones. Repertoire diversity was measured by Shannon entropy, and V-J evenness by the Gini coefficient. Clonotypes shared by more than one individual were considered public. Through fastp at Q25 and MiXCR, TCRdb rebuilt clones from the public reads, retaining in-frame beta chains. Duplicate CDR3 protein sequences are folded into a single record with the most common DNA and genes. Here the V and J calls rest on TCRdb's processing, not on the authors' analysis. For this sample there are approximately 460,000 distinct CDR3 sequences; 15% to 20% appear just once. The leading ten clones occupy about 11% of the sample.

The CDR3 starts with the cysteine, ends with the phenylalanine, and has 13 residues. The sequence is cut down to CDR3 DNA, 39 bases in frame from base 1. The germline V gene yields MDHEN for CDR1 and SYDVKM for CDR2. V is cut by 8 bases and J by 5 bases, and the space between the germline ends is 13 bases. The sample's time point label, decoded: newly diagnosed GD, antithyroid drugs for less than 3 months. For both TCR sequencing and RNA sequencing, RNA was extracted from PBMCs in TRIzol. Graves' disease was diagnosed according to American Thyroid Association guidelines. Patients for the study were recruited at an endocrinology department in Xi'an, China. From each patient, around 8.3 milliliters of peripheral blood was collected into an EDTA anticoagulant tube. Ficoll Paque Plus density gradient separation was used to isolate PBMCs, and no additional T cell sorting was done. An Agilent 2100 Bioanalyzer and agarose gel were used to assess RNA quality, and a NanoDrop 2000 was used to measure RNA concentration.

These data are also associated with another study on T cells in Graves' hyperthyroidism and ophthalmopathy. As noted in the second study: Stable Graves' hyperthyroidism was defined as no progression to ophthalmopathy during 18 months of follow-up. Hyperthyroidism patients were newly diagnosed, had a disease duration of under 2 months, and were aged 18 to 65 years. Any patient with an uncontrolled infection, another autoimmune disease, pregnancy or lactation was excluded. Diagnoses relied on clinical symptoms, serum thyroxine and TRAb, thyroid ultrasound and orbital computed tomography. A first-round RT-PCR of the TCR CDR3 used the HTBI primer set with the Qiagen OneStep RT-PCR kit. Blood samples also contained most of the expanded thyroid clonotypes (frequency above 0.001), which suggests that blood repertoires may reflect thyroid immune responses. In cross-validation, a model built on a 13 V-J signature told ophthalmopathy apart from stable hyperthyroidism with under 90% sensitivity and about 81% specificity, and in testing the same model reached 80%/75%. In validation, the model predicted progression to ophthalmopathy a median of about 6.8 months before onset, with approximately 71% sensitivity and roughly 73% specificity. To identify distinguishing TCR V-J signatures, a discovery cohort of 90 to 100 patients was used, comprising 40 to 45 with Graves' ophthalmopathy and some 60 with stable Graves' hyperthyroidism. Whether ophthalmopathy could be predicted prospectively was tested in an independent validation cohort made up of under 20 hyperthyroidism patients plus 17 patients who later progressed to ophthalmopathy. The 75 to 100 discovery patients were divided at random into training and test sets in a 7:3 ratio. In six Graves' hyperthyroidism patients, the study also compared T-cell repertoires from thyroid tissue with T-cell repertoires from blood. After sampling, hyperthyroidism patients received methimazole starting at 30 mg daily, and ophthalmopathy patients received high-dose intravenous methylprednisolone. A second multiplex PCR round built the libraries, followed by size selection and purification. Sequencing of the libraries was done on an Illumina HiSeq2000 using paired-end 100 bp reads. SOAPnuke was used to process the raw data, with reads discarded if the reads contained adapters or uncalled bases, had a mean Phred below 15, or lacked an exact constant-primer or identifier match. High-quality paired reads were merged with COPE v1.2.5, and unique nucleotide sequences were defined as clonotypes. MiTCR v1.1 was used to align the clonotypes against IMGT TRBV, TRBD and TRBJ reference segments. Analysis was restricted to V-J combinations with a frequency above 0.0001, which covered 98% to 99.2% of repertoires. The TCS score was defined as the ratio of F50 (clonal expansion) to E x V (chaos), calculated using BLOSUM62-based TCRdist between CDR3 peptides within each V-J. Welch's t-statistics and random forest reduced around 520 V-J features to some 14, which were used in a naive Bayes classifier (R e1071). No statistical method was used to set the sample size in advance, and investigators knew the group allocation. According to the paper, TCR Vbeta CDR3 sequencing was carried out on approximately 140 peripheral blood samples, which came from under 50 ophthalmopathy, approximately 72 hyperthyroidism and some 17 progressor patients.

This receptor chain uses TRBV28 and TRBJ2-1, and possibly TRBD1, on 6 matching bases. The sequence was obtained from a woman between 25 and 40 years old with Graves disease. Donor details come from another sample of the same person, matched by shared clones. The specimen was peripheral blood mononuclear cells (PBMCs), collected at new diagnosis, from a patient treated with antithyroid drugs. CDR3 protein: CASGSGQDNEQFF. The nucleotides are TGTGCCAGCGGCTCGGGACAAGACAATGAGCAGTTCTTC.